Detailed here is one TCR beta chain. No antigen is known for it. Base quality data are lacking; no much larger clone is found one base away. The CDR3 regions of human TCRbeta chains were subjected to immunosequencing. Per the original workflow: Repertoire TCRs were matched against a reference library of SARS-CoV-2-specific TCRs generated with the MIRA antigen-specificity platform. Breadth was defined as the fraction of unique TCRs that were SARS-CoV-2-associated. Depth was defined as the fraction of total T cells that were SARS-CoV-2-associated. Each spike-specific TCR was assigned to its reactive spike region and to a CD4 or CD8 class using the MIRA data. Log10-transformed breadth and depth values were compared by one-way ANOVA with Sidak's multiple comparisons tests. TCRdb re-hosts the immuneACCESS table, in-frame sequences only. Its copies lack some clones; in the studies checked, an unresolved V gene accounts for under half of them, and the cause for the rest is not known. For V, J and clone size, that table is used; D and trimming come from the DNA. Within this sample are about 150,000 clones, with roughly 88% of them counted one time only. The biggest ten clones account for around 2% of the sample.

This sample stems from a study of T cell responses to AZD1222 COVID-19 vaccine listed by TCRdb under 2021. Context from the whole study: AZD1222 recipients given second doses at about 4 weeks or at about 12 weeks were pooled, since spike-specific TCR depth and breadth were not found to differ between the two schedules. TCR sequencing was performed for fewer than 250 trial participants, of whom roughly 200 were given two doses of AZD1222 and some 26 were given two doses of MenACWY control vaccine. Trial participants were enrolled by age into subgroups of 18-55, 56-69 and 70-plus years, and approximately 150, 30 and 60 TCR-sequenced participants, respectively, were included in these subgroups.

Study-level results and caveats: Most participants were white British and females outnumbered males, and the authors suggested that clonal diversity may have been underestimated. Nearly half of unique spike-specific TCRs reportedly recognized epitopes outside regions mutated in the B.1.351 and B.1.1.7 variants. Vaccine-associated CD4 TCRs spanned the whole spike protein, with dominant responses in regions 160-218 and 743-854. Conclusions about previously exposed vaccinees are limited, since just six or seven AZD1222 recipients were seropositive for SARS-CoV-2 at baseline. Because no day 14 peak-response samples were available, repertoires were characterized only after the peak T cell response. After two AZD1222 doses, both the breadth and the depth of spike-specific TCRs were significantly higher than at day 0 and than in MenACWY recipients. The 56-69-year group was small, and its depth increase did not reach significance, likely because of low power.

The time point tag for this specimen amounts to: baseline before first vaccination. Vaccinee samples were obtained from the UK trials COV001 and COV002, which included a single-blind randomized controlled phase 2/3 trial of AZD1222 (ChAdOx1 nCoV-19) in healthy adults. For TCRbeta chain sequencing, PBMC samples were collected from trial participants at day 0 and at day 28 after the second dose. The CDR3 contains 13 residues, cysteine and phenylalanine counted. This entry keeps only the CDR3 DNA: 39 bases, framed from base 1. Taken from the germline V gene (reference sequence), the CDR1 and CDR2 loops are GTSNPN and SVGIG. The germline ends are 10 bases apart after V is trimmed by 2 bases and J by 6 bases.

This sequence was found in an adult in good health. The sequences come from peripheral blood, collected on day 0 of AZD1222 vaccination. Here the chain combines TRBV30 and TRBJ1-4; confidence is insufficient to name the D gene. The CDR3 here reads CAWSQDGDEKLFF. In nucleotide form, the sequence is TGTGCCTGGAGTCAGGACGGCGATGAAAAACTGTTTTTT.